This entry features one TCR beta chain sequence. As yet, its antigen is unknown. The length of the CDR3 is 15 residues. CDR1 SGHDT and CDR2 YYEEEE come from the germline V gene. V dropped 0 bases and J dropped 4; count of bases not matched to a gene: 7. Both 60 Vbeta primers and 13 Jbeta primers went into the PCR. The method was immunoSEQ multiplex PCR; TCRdb's version includes in-frame clones alone and lacks a portion of them. The repertoire consists of about 200,000 clones, with approximately 78% occurring once and the leading ten covering 2.5% to 3.5%. The data are from a study of cytomegalovirus exposure and HLA in healthy donors. General study findings and limits: Among TCR beta chains of equal frequency, HLA-associated ones were more clonally expanded in a later analysis. A few chains tied to CMV proved CMV antigen-specific in vitro. Researchers counted roughly 150 TCR beta chains as cytomegalovirus-associated. Trimming of TCR beta V- and J-genes showed a link, identified in a later analysis, to a missense DCLRE1C variant.

This rearrangement joins TRBV5-6 to TRBJ2-7; 7 bases line up with TRBD2. This TCR was sampled from a woman in her thirties or forties in good health and CMV-seronegative. The specimen was PBMCs. CDR3 DNA: TGTGCCAGCAGCTTGGCGCCTAGCGGTGCTTACGAGCAGTACTTC. It specifies CASSLAPSGAYEQYF.